Listed below are T cell receptor beta chains from one sample, sequenced in a study of blood T cell repertoires in COVID-19. Assay used: immunoSEQ multiplex PCR; TCRdb lists only in-frame clones, some missing. The table includes about 140,000 clones, about 87% detected once. Sequences were obtained from PBMCs or T cells enriched from blood (not recorded which). The receptors come from a man aged 50 to 59 in a cohort exposed to, infected with or recovered from COVID-19 (not recorded which). Each CDR3 is given with its conserved first and last residue. D genes are given only for firm matches. Only some rows state a clone size, as once, few, many or a class for expanded clones.

.	TRBV5-1	TRBJ1-2	TRBD1	CASTPGGTVDGYTF	TGCGCCAGCACCCCAGGTGGGACAGTTGATGGCTACACCTTC
.	TRBV2	TRBJ2-7	TRBD1	CASSPGTGDYEQYF	TGTGCCAGCTCCCCCGGGACAGGTGATTACGAGCAGTACTTC
.	TRBV6-5	TRBJ1-1	.	CASHLSQGNTEAFF	TGTGCCAGCCACTTATCACAGGGGAACACTGAAGCTTTCTTT
few	TRBV5-1	TRBJ2-7	.	CASSLYGGSYEQYF	TGCGCCAGCAGCTTGTACGGGGGCTCCTACGAGCAGTACTTC
.	TRBV30	TRBJ1-2	.	CAWSESARNYGYTF	TGTGCCTGGAGTGAATCCGCGCGAAACTATGGCTACACCTTC
once	TRBV9	TRBJ1-6	.	CASSAETGSYNSPLHF	TGTGCCAGCAGCGCCGAGACAGGATCCTATAATTCACCCCTCCACTTT
once	TRBV18	TRBJ1-2	TRBD1	CASTAWTGGHGYTF	TGTGCCAGCACCGCCTGGACAGGGGGCCATGGCTACACCTTC
.	TRBV11-2	TRBJ2-7	TRBD1	CASSPSTGGPYEQYF	TGTGCCAGCAGCCCGAGTACAGGGGGGCCCTACGAGCAGTACTTC
.	TRBV18	TRBJ2-5	.	CASSRDLQETQYF	TGTGCCAGCTCTCGGGACTTACAAGAGACCCAGTACTTC
.	TRBV2	TRBJ1-1	TRBD1	CASSVGQGNTEAFF	TGTGCCAGCAGTGTAGGACAGGGGAACACTGAAGCTTTCTTT
.	TRBV7-2	TRBJ2-1	TRBD2	CASRPRLAGAYNEQFF	TGTGCCAGCAGACCTAGACTAGCGGGCGCCTACAATGAGCAGTTCTTC
.	TRBV12-3/TRBV12-4	TRBJ1-2	.	CASSRGQNYGYTF	TGTGCCAGCAGCCGTGGACAGAACTATGGCTACACCTTC